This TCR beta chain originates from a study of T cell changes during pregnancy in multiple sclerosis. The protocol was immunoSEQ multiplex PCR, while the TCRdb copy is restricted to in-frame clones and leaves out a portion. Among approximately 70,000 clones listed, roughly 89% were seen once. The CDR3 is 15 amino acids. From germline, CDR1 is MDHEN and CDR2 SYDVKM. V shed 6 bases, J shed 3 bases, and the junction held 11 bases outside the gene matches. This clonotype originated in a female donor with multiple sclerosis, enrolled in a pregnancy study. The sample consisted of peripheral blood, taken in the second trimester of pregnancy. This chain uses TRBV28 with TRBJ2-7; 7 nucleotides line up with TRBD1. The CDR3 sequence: CASSFEGTAYYEQYF. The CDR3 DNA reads TGTGCCAGCAGCTTTGAGGGGACAGCATACTACGAGCAGTACTTC.